Presented here are 23 T cell receptor beta chains from one specimen sequenced in a study of shared clonotypes between healthy human individuals. TCRdb keeps only in-frame clones here, not all; method: immunoSEQ multiplex PCR. Of about 320,000 clones in the sample, more than 75% were seen once. Material: memory CD8+ T cells sorted from blood. The subset is: CD45RO+ cells pooled with CCR7-negative TemRA cells. All receptors derive from a man younger than 35 in good health.

This clone appeared once. This chain joins TRBV27 and TRBJ2-1, with D hard to call. The CDR3 loop spans 14 amino acids. V lost 5 bases to trimming and J lost 6 bases, with 14 bases between them. Germline CDR1 reads MNHEY; CDR2 reads SMNVEV (reference sequence). CDR3 protein: CASSREIRVNEQFF. The CDR3 DNA reads as TGTGCCAGCAGTCGAGAAATTAGGGTCAATGAGCAGTTCTTC.

The rearrangement joins TRBV7-8 to TRBJ2-5; either TRBD1 or TRBD2 may supply D (5 bases each). The end of the DNA is better explained by TRBJ2-7, so the J call may be wrong. Germline V gene sequence: CDR1 SGHVS, CDR2 FQNEAQ. The CDR3 totals 16 residues. CDR3 DNA: TGTGCCAGCAGCTTGGTGAGCAGGGACCCTACCTACGAGCAGTACTTC. It is translated as CASSLVSRDPTYEQYF.

The V call is TRBV13, the J call TRBJ2-5; either TRBD1 or TRBD2 may supply D (5 bases each). The CDR3 has 13 residues. The V gene's germline CDR1 is PRHDT and CDR2 FYEKMQ (reference sequence). V lost 3 bases and J lost 4, with 9 bases in between. CDR3 region: CASSFSGPETQYF. CDR3 nucleotides: TGTGCCAGCAGCTTTTCGGGGCCAGAGACCCAGTACTTC.

This rearrangement joins TRBV4-2 to TRBJ2-1, with a tentative D call TRBD2 (5 bases). Trimming took off 5 bases at V and 0 bases at J, with 5 bases between the two ends. The CDR3 runs 13 residues. The V gene's germline CDR1 is LGHNA and CDR2 YNFKEQ. The CDR3 sequence: CASSGSSYNEQFF. The CDR3 DNA reads TGTGCCAGCAGCGGGAGCTCCTACAATGAGCAGTTCTTC.

The J gene is TRBJ2-3, the V gene TRBV4-3; D gene uncertain. This CDR3 is 13 amino acids long. Germline lookup yields CDR1 LGHNA and CDR2 YSLEER. V lost 1 base to trimming and J lost 4 bases, with 6 bases between them. CDR3 sequence (DNA): TGCGCCAGCAGCCAAGCCTTTGCAGATACGCAGTATTTT. Translating gives CASSQAFADTQYF.

This chain links TRBV6-5 with TRBJ1-5; 11 positions match TRBD1. Germline V gene lookup returns CDR1 MNHEY and CDR2 SVGAGI. J was trimmed by 7 bases and V by 3 bases; bases with no gene match: 2. There are 14 residues in the CDR3. In nucleotides, the CDR3 is TGTGCCAGCAGTTATGGACAGGGGGCACAGCCCCAGCATTTT. Residues: CASSYGQGAQPQHF.

The V and J genes are TRBV5-1 and TRBJ2-5; 8 nucleotides line up with TRBD2. The CDR3 is 14 residues long. Trimming at V came to 9 bases and at J to 4 bases, leaving 11 bases not matched to a gene. Germline V gene sequence: CDR1 SGHRS, CDR2 YFSETQ. The CDR3 nucleotides are TGCGCCACCTCGAGCGGGAGCGGGGCAGAGACCCAGTACTTC. This encodes CATSSGSGAETQYF.

The V gene is TRBV7-6, the J gene TRBJ2-7; 10 bases agree with TRBD1. This CDR3 spans 15 amino acids. CDR1 and CDR2 from the germline V gene are SGHVS and FNYEAQ. V trimming: 1 base; J trimming: 4 bases; junction bases outside the gene matches: 4. The CDR3 DNA reads as TGTGCCAGCAGCTTAGGCCCGGGACAGGGGTACGAGCAGTACTTC. Translated: CASSLGPGQGYEQYF.

This clone was observed once. The chain combines TRBV13 with TRBJ2-3, with TRBD2 identical over 8 bases. V lost 5 bases and J lost 2; bases outside the gene matches: 12. The CDR3 covers 17 residues. Germline values: CDR1 PRHDT, CDR2 FYEKMQ (reference sequence). The CDR3 sequence: CASSQFGLAGYTDTQYF. CDR3 sequence (DNA): TGTGCCAGCAGCCAATTTGGGCTAGCGGGCTACACAGATACGCAGTATTTT.

This chain joins TRBV11-2 and TRBJ2-2, with D unclear. Trimming stripped 4 bases from V and 0 bases from J, with 9 bases between. The CDR3 is 15 residues long. Germline loops: CDR1 SGHAT, CDR2 FQNNGV. The chain's CDR3 is CASSSRRPNTGELFF. The CDR3 nucleotides read TGTGCCAGCAGCTCCCGTAGGCCGAACACCGGGGAGCTGTTTTTT.

In its sample, this clone was seen a few times. The chain employs TRBV7-9 and TRBJ2-3; either TRBD1 or TRBD2 may supply D (6 bases each). From germline, CDR1 is SEHNR and CDR2 FQNEAQ (reference sequence). The ends were cut back, 6 bases at V and 0 bases at J, with 13 bases in the middle. The CDR3 covers 15 residues. CDR3 region: CASSPTGASTDTQYF. In DNA, the CDR3 is TGTGCCAGCAGTCCAACGGGGGCAAGCACAGATACGCAGTATTTT.

V is TRBV30 and J is TRBJ2-7, with 7 bases fitting TRBD2. Trimming took 5 bases from V and 1 from J; bases not matched to a gene: 5. There are 13 residues in the CDR3. The V gene's germline CDR1 is GTSNPN and CDR2 SVGIG (reference sequence). The CDR3 sequence is CAWEAGVSYEQYF. CDR3 bases: TGTGCCTGGGAGGCGGGGGTTTCCTACGAGCAGTACTTC.

The chain combines TRBV5-1 with TRBJ2-1; D is possibly TRBD1 or TRBD2 (5 bases each). Trimming left V 0 bases short and J 8 bases short, with 18 bases between. Germline lookup yields CDR1 SGHRS and CDR2 YFSETQ. This CDR3 has 16 residues. CDR3 sequence reads: CASSLEAGKGRDEQFF. For the CDR3, the DNA is TGCGCCAGCAGCTTGGAGGCAGGGAAGGGGAGAGATGAGCAGTTCTTC.

This clone showed up just once. The V gene is TRBV5-8, the J gene TRBJ2-3; D gene ambiguous. CDR1 is SGHTS, CDR2 YDEGEE, per germline. This CDR3 is built from 14 residues. Between the trimmed V and J ends, which lost 2 bases and 1 base, there was a span of 8 bases. CDR3 amino acids: CASSFAGRTDTQYF. The CDR3 DNA sequence: TGTGCCAGCAGCTTCGCCGGGCGCACAGATACGCAGTATTTT. The full variable domain, rest sourced from reference TRBV5-8 and TRBJ2-3, is EAGVTQSPTHLIKTRGQQATLRCSPISGHTSVYWYQQALGLGLQFLLWYDEGEERNRGNFPPRFSGRQFPNYSSELNVNALELEDSALYLCASSFAGRTDTQYFGPGTRLTVL.

The chain uses TRBV27 and TRBJ2-3; 9 bases align to TRBD2. The length of the CDR3 is 16 residues. Germline loops: CDR1 MNHEY, CDR2 SMNVEV (reference sequence). The V segment lost 8 bases and the J segment 7 bases; nucleotides outside the gene matches: 16. CDR3 amino acids: CASWPPRGGAQYTQYF. In nucleotides, the CDR3 is TGTGCCAGCTGGCCCCCACGCGGGGGGGCCCAATATACGCAGTATTTT.

This chain links TRBV6-5 with TRBJ2-1; 10 bases are shared with TRBD2. Germline V CDR1 and CDR2: MNHEY, SVGAGI. Unmatched junction bases numbered 8, after V lost 6 bases and J lost 6 bases. The CDR3 loop spans 15 amino acids. The CDR3 reads CASRTGLAAINEQFF. CDR3 DNA sequence: TGTGCCAGCAGAACCGGACTAGCGGCCATCAATGAGCAGTTCTTC.

The J gene is TRBJ2-3, the V gene TRBV10-1; perhaps D is TRBD1 or TRBD2 (5 bases each). The germline V and J ends were trimmed by 5 bases and 0 bases, with 6 bases remaining between them. Germline CDR1 WNHNN, CDR2 SYGVQD (reference sequence). CDR3 length: 13 amino acids. In DNA form, the CDR3 reads TGCGCCAGCAGTCGGGACAGCACAGATACGCAGTATTTT. Translation: CASSRDSTDTQYF.

This clone was recorded once. The chain employs TRBV7-9 and TRBJ1-5; D is unresolved. The CDR3 has 13 amino acids. CDR1 SEHNR and CDR2 FQNEAQ come from the germline V gene (reference sequence). V dropped 1 base and J dropped 0 bases, with 1 base sitting between them. CDR3 amino acids: CASSLVSNQPQHF. As DNA, the CDR3 is TGTGCCAGCAGCTTAGTTAGCAATCAGCCCCAGCATTTT.

The J gene is TRBJ2-5, the V gene TRBV4-3, with D uncertain. The CDR3 consists of 15 residues. V was cut by 0 bases and J by 1 base, with 9 bases left in between. The germline gives CDR1 LGHNA, CDR2 YSLEER. This chain's CDR3 is CASSQDLTFQETQYF. DNA of the CDR3: TGCGCCAGCAGCCAAGATCTAACTTTCCAAGAGACCCAGTACTTC.

This sequence joins TRBV7-2 and TRBJ2-7, with 9 bases lining up with TRBD1. The CDR3 length is 16 residues. V lost 5 bases to trimming and J lost 4 bases; unmatched junction nucleotides: 12. The V gene's germline CDR1 is SGHTA and CDR2 FQGNSA. The CDR3 DNA follows: TGTGCCAGCAGCCTCGAACGGGGACAGGGAAGATACGAGCAGTACTTC. Its protein product is CASSLERGQGRYEQYF.

The chain is built from TRBV5-1 and TRBJ2-2; weak D call: TRBD1 (5 bases). Germline V CDR1 and CDR2: SGHRS, YFSETQ. Trimming stripped 4 bases from V and 0 bases from J, with 16 bases between. The CDR3 has 17 amino acids. CDR3 loop: CASSRRSRQSNTGELFF. For the CDR3, the DNA is TGCGCCAGCAGCCGGCGGTCCCGACAGTCGAACACCGGGGAGCTGTTTTTT.

This chain links TRBV6-5 with TRBJ1-2; D is unclear. V was shortened by 6 bases and J by 8 bases, with 16 bases between the two germline ends. CDR3 length equals 13 residues. Germline CDR1 MNHEY, CDR2 SVGAGI. The CDR3 region is CASSLAPPLGYTF. The CDR3 DNA reads as TGTGCCAGCAGCCTAGCTCCACCGCTAGGCTACACCTTC.

The chain recombines TRBV27 with TRBJ2-7; 11 bases match TRBD1. Germline V CDR1 and CDR2: MNHEY, SMNVEV (reference sequence). There are 14 residues in the CDR3. The V gene end was trimmed by 5 bases and the J gene end by 5 bases; junction bases not matched to a gene: 5. CDR3 region: CASSRTGGLDEQYF. DNA for the CDR3: TGTGCCAGCAGTCGGACAGGGGGCCTCGACGAGCAGTACTTC.